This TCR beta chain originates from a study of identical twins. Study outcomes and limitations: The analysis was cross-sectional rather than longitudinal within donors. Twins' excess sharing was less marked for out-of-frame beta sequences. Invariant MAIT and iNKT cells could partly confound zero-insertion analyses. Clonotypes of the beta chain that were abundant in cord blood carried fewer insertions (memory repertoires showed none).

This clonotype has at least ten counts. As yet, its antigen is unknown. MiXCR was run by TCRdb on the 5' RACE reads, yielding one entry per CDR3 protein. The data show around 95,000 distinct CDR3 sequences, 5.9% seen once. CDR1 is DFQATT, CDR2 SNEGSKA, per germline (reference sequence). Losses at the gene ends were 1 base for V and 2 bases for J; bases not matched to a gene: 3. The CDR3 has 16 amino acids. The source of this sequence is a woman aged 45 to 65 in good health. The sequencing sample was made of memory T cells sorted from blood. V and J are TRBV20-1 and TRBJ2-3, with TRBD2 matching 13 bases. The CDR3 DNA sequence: TGCAGTGCTAGAGGACTAGCGGGAGGAACCACAGATACGCAGTATTTT. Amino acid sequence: CSARGLAGGTTDTQYF.